The 27 T cell receptor beta chains below were found in one sample sequenced in a study of blood T cell repertoires in COVID-19. Assay: immunoSEQ multiplex PCR; the TCRdb copy retains only in-frame clones and omits some. The sample has about 360,000 clones, 75% to 90% seen once. Sequenced: peripheral blood. These receptors were obtained from a woman aged 55-69 years with COVID-19, enrolled during active disease.

This clone appeared once. V is TRBV5-1 and J is TRBJ2-1, with D hard to call. The germline gives CDR1 SGHRS, CDR2 YFSETQ. V shed 0 bases and J shed 2 bases, with 9 bases lying between them. This CDR3 is 15 amino acids long. The CDR3 DNA is TGCGCCAGCAGCTTGGTGGCAGGAACCTACAATGAGCAGTTCTTC. Translation: CASSLVAGTYNEQFF.

The chain couples TRBV5-1 to TRBJ2-4, with 7 bases fitting TRBD1. V lost 1 base to trimming and J lost 0 bases; unmatched junction nucleotides: 10. This CDR3 spans 18 amino acids. In germline, CDR1 is SGHRS, CDR2 YFSETQ. Here the CDR3 DNA reads TGCGCCAGCAGCTTGAGTTTCGGGCAGGGGGTAGCCAAAAACATTCAGTACTTC. Translation: CASSLSFGQGVAKNIQYF.

The rearrangement joins TRBV9 to TRBJ2-5; TRBD1 aligns across 7 bases. This CDR3 spans 14 amino acids. Germline V gene data show CDR1 as SGDLS and CDR2 as YYNGEE. V shed 3 bases, J shed 1 base, and the junction held 3 bases outside the gene matches. The CDR3 sequence is CASSGGQVQETQYF. Written as DNA, the CDR3 is TGTGCCAGCAGCGGAGGACAGGTCCAAGAGACCCAGTACTTC. Looking up the rest from reference TRBV9 and TRBJ2-5 gives the full variable domain: DSGVTQTPKHLITATGQRVTLRCSPRSGDLSVYWYQQSLDQGLQFLIQYYNGEERAKGNILERFSAQQFPDLHSELNLSSLELGDSALYFCASSGGQVQETQYFGPGTRLLVL.

This clone was counted between two and nine times. CDR3 sequence: CASSDWDRNSPLHF. CDR3 DNA sequence: TGTGCCAGCAGTGACTGGGACAGGAATTCACCCCTCCACTTT. The chain combines TRBV6-2 or TRBV6-3 with TRBJ1-6; 8 bases map to TRBD1. Trimming removed 5 bases from V and 7 bases from J; junction bases left unmatched: 4. Germline assignment: CDR1 MNHEY and CDR2 SVGEGT. The CDR3 covers 14 residues.

The rearrangement links TRBV2 to TRBJ2-1; possible D gene TRBD2, 5 bases. V lost 4 bases, J lost 7 bases, and 8 bases lay in between. The germline CDR1 and CDR2 sequences are SNHLY and FYNNEI. The CDR3 is made up of 12 amino acids. CDR3 sequence: CASSGGVNEQFF. DNA for the CDR3: TGTGCCAGCAGTGGGGGAGTTAATGAGCAGTTCTTC. Full variable domain (missing parts from reference TRBV2 and TRBJ2-1): EPEVTQTPSHQVTQMGQEVILRCVPISNHLYFYWYRQILGQKVEFLVSFYNNEISEKSEIFDDQFSVERPDGSNFTLKIRSTKLEDSAMYFCASSGGVNEQFFGPGTRLTVL.

The chain recombines TRBV5-1 with TRBJ2-1; TRBD2 matches 7 bases. With 0 bases clipped from V and 1 base from J, the junction kept 1 base outside the gene matches. CDR3 length: 15 residues. Looked up from germline, CDR1 is SGHRS and CDR2 is YFSETQ. CDR3: CASSLERGSYNEQFF. CDR3 bases: TGCGCCAGCAGCTTGGAGCGGGGTTCCTACAATGAGCAGTTCTTC.

The chain has TRBV29-1 and TRBJ1-4; TRBD1 might be the D (5 bases). This CDR3 spans 14 amino acids. V dropped 0 bases and J dropped 8 bases, with 13 bases sitting between them. Germline V gene data show CDR1 as SQVTM and CDR2 as ANQGSEA. CDR3 nucleotides: TGCAGCGTTGAAGACGGGCCCGGGGGAGAAAAACTGTTTTTT. Its protein is CSVEDGPGGEKLFF.

This clone has more than one count but fewer than ten. This chain joins TRBV7-2 and TRBJ1-2, with TRBD1 matching over 7 bases. Looked up from germline, CDR1 is SGHTA and CDR2 is FQGNSA. The CDR3 sequence is 15 residues long. After removal of 5 bases from V and 5 bases from J, the junction contained 11 bases not matched to a gene. CDR3 loop: CASSPSPGQIYGYTF. The CDR3 nucleotides read TGTGCCAGCAGCCCCTCCCCGGGACAGATATATGGCTACACCTTC.

CDR3 nucleotide sequence: TGCAGCGTGACAGGGGGCGCGAATCAGCCCCAGCATTTT. Protein product: CSVTGGANQPQHF. The chain is built from TRBV29-1 and TRBJ1-5; the match to TRBD1 covers 10 bases. The germline V gene encodes CDR1 SQVTM and CDR2 ANQGSEA. This CDR3 has 13 amino acids. V gave up 6 bases and J gave up 4 bases; unmatched junction bases: 3.

The chain carries TRBV18 and TRBJ1-5; the D gene is possibly TRBD1 (5 bases). Germline CDR1 and CDR2: KGHSH and LQKENI. V lost 6 bases and J lost 4, with 10 bases in between. The CDR3 totals 13 residues. The CDR3 DNA is TGTGCCAGCTCCCGGGACTGGAATCAGCCCCAGCATTTT. It specifies CASSRDWNQPQHF.

This chain uses TRBV19 with TRBJ2-5; D might be TRBD1 (5 bases). Germline V lookup: CDR1 LNHDA, CDR2 SQIVND (reference sequence). CDR3 length equals 16 residues. The V and J ends lost 1 base and 5 bases respectively, with 17 bases between them. The CDR3 spells CASSIGARAIDETQYF. CDR3 nucleotides: TGTGCCAGTAGTATAGGAGCCAGGGCGATCGATGAGACCCAGTACTTC.

This clone was recorded once. This chain uses TRBV30 with TRBJ1-1; D unresolved. The CDR3 is made up of 13 amino acids. The germline CDR1 and CDR2 sequences are GTSNPN and SVGIG (reference sequence). V dropped 0 bases and J dropped 1 base, with 6 bases sitting between them. The chain's CDR3 is CAWSVQQNTEAFF. CDR3 DNA: TGTGCCTGGAGTGTTCAACAGAACACTGAAGCTTTCTTT.

This chain joins TRBV30 and TRBJ2-3, with unresolved D. The V and J ends lost 4 bases and 6 bases respectively, with 11 bases between them. CDR1 GTSNPN and CDR2 SVGIG come from the germline V gene (reference sequence). The CDR3 has 12 amino acids. The CDR3 nucleotides are TGTGCCTGGACTTCGGGTTGGGATACGCAGTATTTT. The encoded protein is CAWTSGWDTQYF. Supplemented by reference TRBV30 and TRBJ2-3, the full variable domain reads SQTIHQWPATLVQPVGSPLSLECTVEGTSNPNLYWYRQAAGRGLQLLFYSVGIGQISSEVPQNLSASRPQDRQFILSSKKLLLSDSGFYLCAWTSGWDTQYFGPGTRLTVL.

The CDR3 DNA sequence: TGTGCCAGCAGGTTACAGGGCGTCACTGAAGCTTTCTTT. It yields the protein CASRLQGVTEAFF. The chain links TRBV6-5 to TRBJ1-1, with D tentatively TRBD1 (6 bases). Germline V CDR1 and CDR2: MNHEY, SVGAGI. Trimming shortened V by 6 bases and J by 4 bases, and 12 bases separated the two germline ends. This CDR3 contains 13 residues.

The chain is built from TRBV9 and TRBJ2-1; 13 bases agree with TRBD2. The V gene end was trimmed by 0 bases and the J gene end by 7 bases; junction bases not matched to a gene: 1. The CDR3 runs 15 residues. Per germline, CDR1 SGDLS and CDR2 YYNGEE. In DNA, the CDR3 is TGTGCCAGCAGCGTAGAACTAGCGGGGGGGAATGAGCAGTTCTTC. Its translation: CASSVELAGGNEQFF.

The chain links TRBV6-2 or TRBV6-3 to TRBJ2-3; tentative D call: TRBD1 (5 bases). V was cut by 2 bases and J by 4 bases, with 10 bases left in between. The germline CDR1 and CDR2 sequences are MNHEY and SVGEGT. CDR3 length: 14 amino acids. For the CDR3, the DNA is TGTGCCAGCAGTTACAGGGGTTGGGCAGATACGCAGTATTTT. Its protein product is CASSYRGWADTQYF.

About this clone: This sample includes further DNA sequences coding for the same CDR3. The rearrangement joins TRBV18 to TRBJ2-7; D might be TRBD1 (6 bases). Germline values: CDR1 KGHSH, CDR2 LQKENI. V gave up 3 bases and J gave up 4 bases, with 10 bases separating them. The CDR3 consists of 13 residues. The CDR3 region has the DNA TGTGCCAGCTCACCCGGACAGTTTTACGAGCAGTACTTC. It specifies CASSPGQFYEQYF. Based on the CDR3 plus reference TRBV18 and TRBJ2-7, the full variable domain is NAGVMQNPRHLVRRRGQEARLRCSPMKGHSHVYWYRQLPEEGLKFMVYLQKENIIDESGMPKERFSAEFPKEGPSILRIQQVVRGDSAAYFCASSPGQFYEQYFGPGTRLTVT.

The chain links TRBV2 to TRBJ2-3, with 9 bases aligning to TRBD2. This CDR3 contains 15 residues. V lost 6 bases, J lost 1 base, and 5 bases stayed unmatched. CDR1 is SNHLY, CDR2 FYNNEI, per germline. The CDR3 bases are TGTGCCAGCAGGTACTCTAGCGGGGGCACAGATACGCAGTATTTT. As protein: CASRYSSGGTDTQYF.

The chain uses TRBV7-6 and TRBJ2-5, with D possibly being TRBD1 (5 bases). The germline CDR1 and CDR2 sequences are SGHVS and FNYEAQ. V was pared by 2 bases and J by 5 bases, with 12 bases between. CDR3 length: 14 residues. CDR3 sequence: CASSLRPAGETQYF. CDR3 DNA sequence: TGTGCCAGCAGCTTAAGGCCGGCAGGGGAGACCCAGTACTTC.

This sequence joins TRBV4-2 and TRBJ2-3; 8 bases fit TRBD2. Trimming removed 3 bases from V and 1 base from J; junction bases left unmatched: 6. The CDR3 sequence is 16 residues long. The V gene's germline CDR1 is LGHNA and CDR2 YNFKEQ. This CDR3 is CASSQSAGGRTDTQYF. The DNA of the CDR3 is TGTGCCAGCAGCCAGTCGGCGGGGGGCCGCACAGATACGCAGTATTTT.

The chain is built from TRBV19 and TRBJ1-5, with D possibly matching TRBD1 (5 bases). The V end lost 3 bases, the J end lost 0 bases, and 18 bases lay between the germline ends. CDR1 is LNHDA, CDR2 SQIVND, per germline (reference sequence). There are 18 residues in the CDR3. CDR3 sequence reads: CASSIGGHGTLSNQPQHF. The DNA for the CDR3 is TGTGCCAGTAGTATCGGTGGACACGGTACTCTTAGCAATCAGCCCCAGCATTTT.

The CDR3 DNA follows: TGTGCCAGCAGAGGCGCAGGGGGAGACTATGGCTACACCTTC. Residues: CASRGAGGDYGYTF. V and J are TRBV28 and TRBJ1-2; 7 bases line up with TRBD1. CDR1 is MDHEN and CDR2 is SYDVKM in the germline V gene. The CDR3 length is 14 residues. Trimming removed 6 bases from V and 3 bases from J; junction bases left unmatched: 7.

V usage is TRBV10-3 and J usage is TRBJ2-5, with 9 bases matching TRBD1. Germline V gene data show CDR1 as ENHRY and CDR2 as SYGVKD. The V and J ends lost 0 bases and 4 bases, in that order; junction bases with no gene match: 9. CDR3 length: 17 amino acids. The CDR3 region is CAISESIGTGIRETQYF. The CDR3 DNA reads TGTGCCATCAGTGAGTCGATAGGGACAGGGATTCGAGAGACCCAGTACTTC.

This clone showed up just once. The chain combines TRBV12-5 with TRBJ2-5, with 13 nucleotides matching TRBD2. Germline trimming cut 0 bases from V and 1 base from J; bases unmatched to any gene: 8. This CDR3 spans 19 amino acids. CDR1 is LGHNT and CDR2 is FRNRAP in the germline V gene. Written as DNA, the CDR3 is TGTGCTAGTGGTTTGGTACTTACTAGCGGGGGGGCCCCCCAAGAGACCCAGTACTTC. It encodes CASGLVLTSGGAPQETQYF. The complete variable domain, with remaining parts taken from reference TRBV12-5 and TRBJ2-5, reads DARVTQTPRHKVTEMGQEVTMRCQPILGHNTVFWYRQTMMQGLELLAYFRNRAPLDDSGMPKDRFSAEMPDATLATLKIQPSEPRDSAVYFCASGLVLTSGGAPQETQYFGPGTRLLVL.

The chain employs TRBV6-5 and TRBJ2-1, with 9 bases aligning to TRBD1. The junction had 6 bases not matched to a gene; V was cut back by 5 bases and J by 4 bases. In germline, CDR1 is MNHEY, CDR2 SVGAGI. The CDR3 runs to 15 residues. The CDR3 loop is CASSPPGQGYNEQFF. In DNA form, the CDR3 reads TGTGCCAGCAGTCCACCGGGACAGGGATACAATGAGCAGTTCTTC.

This clone is a singleton in its sample. The chain carries TRBV10-3 and TRBJ2-5; 10 nucleotides align to TRBD1. Germline V gene lookup returns CDR1 ENHRY and CDR2 SYGVKD. There are 13 residues in the CDR3. V dropped 6 bases and J dropped 3; count of bases not matched to a gene: 1. Here the CDR3 reads CAIRGQGKETQYF. CDR3 in DNA: TGTGCCATCAGGGGACAGGGGAAAGAGACCCAGTACTTC.

The CDR3 reads CASSIGLAGFTDTQYF. The CDR3 coding sequence is TGCGCCAGCAGCATAGGACTAGCGGGGTTCACAGATACGCAGTATTTT. The rearrangement uses TRBV5-1 and TRBJ2-3; 12 bases match TRBD2. There are 16 residues in the CDR3. Germline CDR1 reads SGHRS; CDR2 reads YFSETQ. V trimming: 4 bases; J trimming: 2 bases; junction bases outside the gene matches: 5. Filled out from reference TRBV5-1 and TRBJ2-3, the complete variable domain reads KAGVTQTPRYLIKTRGQQVTLSCSPISGHRSVSWYQQTPGQGLQFLFEYFSETQRNKGNFPGRFSGRQFSNSRSEMNVSTLELGDSALYLCASSIGLAGFTDTQYFGPGTRLTVL.